The 5 T cell receptor beta chains below come from one sample, sequenced in a study of tumor-infiltrating lymphocytes in primary liver carcinoma. The source material, 20-30 mg of unsorted bulk tissue, was used to co-extract RNA and DNA. Making TCR beta cDNA involved around 500 ng total RNA and a constant-region primer. Three-round nested multiplex PCR performed with slightly modified ARM-PCR produced the TCR beta libraries. Rounds one and two of PCR, each of 10 cycles, were primed with TRBV1-TRBV30 forward primers and a C-beta reverse primer. Each CDR3 protein gets one entry after TCRdb re-called the multiplex PCR reads with MiXCR. The sample lists approximately 100,000 distinct CDR3 sequences, around two thirds occurring once. Input material: liver tumor tissue from sampling region 2. Subset in this sample: tumor region T2, inferior pole. These receptors were taken from an older woman with primary liver carcinoma and hepatitis B virus infection.

As concerns this clonotype: This may be a read error, as it is one base from a much larger clone. The genes are TRBV28 and TRBJ1-2; no reliable D call. CDR3 length: 14 amino acids. Germline CDR1 reads MDHEN; CDR2 reads SYDVKM. CDR3 residues: CANSRGSPGYGYTF. The CDR3 nucleotides read TGTGCCAACAGTCGAGGATCTCCAGGCTATGGCTACACCTTC.

As concerns this clonotype: The final CDR3 position lacks the conserved phenylalanine or tryptophan, pointing to a likely read error. The DNA is omitted, as the CDR3 cannot be located on it reliably, and the CDR3 follows TCRdb's listing. The chain employs TRBV6-5 and TRBJ2-2; the listed D gene, TRBD1, was not tested against the DNA. The CDR3 length equals 15 residues, ends included. Germline values: CDR1 MNHEY, CDR2 SVGAGI. The CDR3 loop is CASNKIPDSTGELFL.

Points on this clonotype: At one end the junction does not follow the germline gene, possibly because of a read error. The chain joins TRBV5-4 to TRBJ2-1; 10 bases align to TRBD2. The CDR3 length is 17 residues. CDR1 SGHNT and CDR2 YYREEE come from the germline V gene (reference sequence). The CDR3 sequence: CASRLASGSVPYNEQFF. CDR3 in DNA: TGTGCCAGCAGATTGGCTAGCGGGAGCGTCCCCTACAATGAGCAATTCTTC.

Notes on this clonotype: At one end the junction does not follow the germline gene, possibly because of a read error. The CDR3 nucleotides read TGTACCAGCAGTCCCTCCACGACAGGGAGGGTAAAACTGTTTTTT. Its translation: CTSSPSTTGRVKLFF. This chain connects TRBV6-5 to TRBJ1-4; 7 bases align to TRBD1. The CDR3 is 15 residues long. CDR1 is MNHEY, CDR2 SVGAGI, per germline.

With respect to this clonotype: At one end, the junction sequence differs from germline, possibly due to a read error. The chain couples TRBV6-2 or TRBV6-3 to TRBJ2-1; D possibly uses TRBD1 or TRBD2 (5 bases each). Germline CDR1 and CDR2: MNHEY and SVGEGT. The CDR3 extends over 16 amino acids. CDR3 protein: CASSYSMLTEGNEQFF. In nucleotides, the CDR3 is TGTGCTAGCAGTTACTCGATGTTGACAGAGGGTAATGAGCAATTCTTC.